The 8 T cell receptor beta chains below come from one sample, sequenced in a study of blood T cells in healthy people across ages. The use of a sample-barcoded 5' primer and a J-beta primer mix characterized a second PCR of roughly 6 to 11 cycles. TCRdb reprocessed the 5' RACE reads via MiXCR and lists one record per CDR3 protein. The data hold more than 750,000 distinct CDR3 sequences, with under 35% observed a single time. The sample also formed part of further work on T cells of mothers and their children.

Sample: blood. Receptors originate from a woman aged 40-49 years in good health.

J is TRBJ1-6 and V is TRBV18; D remains unclear. Trimming removed 6 bases from V and 6 bases from J, with 9 bases in between. CDR1 is KGHSH and CDR2 is LQKENI in the germline V gene. The CDR3 runs to 13 residues. This CDR3 is CASSREVNSPLHF. In DNA form, the CDR3 reads TGTGCCAGCTCGCGGGAAGTTAATTCACCCCTCCACTTT. The whole variable domain, remainder taken from reference TRBV18 and TRBJ1-6, is NAGVMQNPRHLVRRRGQEARLRCSPMKGHSHVYWYRQLPEEGLKFMVYLQKENIIDESGMPKERFSAEFPKEGPSILRIQQVVRGDSAAYFCASSREVNSPLHFGNGTRLTVT.

A remark on this clonotype: Possible read error: a much larger clone is one base away. The chain has TRBV5-1 and TRBJ2-7, with 7 bases aligning to TRBD1. CDR1 is SGHRS, CDR2 YFSETQ, per germline. The V and J ends lost 2 bases and 4 bases, in that order; junction bases with no gene match: 6. This CDR3 contains 14 residues. The CDR3 spells CASSFRTGEYEQYF. As DNA, the CDR3 is TGCGCCAGCAGCTTCAGGACAGGAGAATACGAGCAGTACTTC.

The rearrangement joins TRBV7-9 to TRBJ1-2; tentative D call: TRBD1 (5 bases). The V end was cut by 7 bases, the J end by 4 bases, with 16 bases between. The CDR3 loop spans 14 amino acids. Germline V gene data show CDR1 as SEHNR and CDR2 as FQNEAQ (reference sequence). The chain's CDR3 is CASNIHRSTYGYTF. The CDR3 DNA reads TGTGCCAGCAACATCCACAGGTCCACCTATGGCTACACCTTC.

In its sample, this clonotype was seen many times. This chain connects TRBV28 to TRBJ1-2; TRBD1 agrees at 7 bases. V lost 3 bases and J lost 8; bases outside the gene matches: 6. Germline V gene sequence: CDR1 MDHEN, CDR2 SYDVKM. There are 13 residues in the CDR3. The CDR3 nucleotides read TGTGCCAGCAGTTTGACAGGGCGCGGCGGCTACACCTTC. Protein sequence: CASSLTGRGGYTF.

This clonotype appeared a few times. The chain recombines TRBV7-3 with TRBJ1-1; TRBD1 matches 7 bases. V trimming: 4 bases; J trimming: 5 bases; junction bases outside the gene matches: 7. CDR3 length: 14 amino acids. CDR1 is SGHTA, CDR2 FQGTGA, per germline. The CDR3 DNA reads as TGTGCCAGCAGCTCGACAGGGCCGGGGACTGAAGCTTTCTTT. It yields the protein CASSSTGPGTEAFF.

This clonotype was detected a few times. The chain links TRBV4-1 to TRBJ1-4; the match to TRBD1 covers 7 bases. The CDR3 consists of 17 residues. V gave up 5 bases and J gave up 7 bases; unmatched junction bases: 16. Germline loops: CDR1 MGHRA, CDR2 YSYEKL. CDR3 nucleotides: TGCGCCAGCAGCTCCGGAGGGGCGAGGGGGCCCGGTGAAAAACTGTTTTTT. Translating it yields CASSSGGARGPGEKLFF.

This clonotype showed up just a few times. V gene TRBV7-9 combines with J gene TRBJ2-4; TRBD1 might be the D (6 bases). V lost 0 bases and J 8 bases, leaving 11 bases between the germline ends. Germline values: CDR1 SEHNR, CDR2 FQNEAQ (reference sequence). The CDR3 runs 14 residues. The CDR3 bases are TGTGCCAGCAGCTTAGCTTCACAGGGCGACATTCAGTACTTC. As protein: CASSLASQGDIQYF.

The rearrangement links TRBV20-1 to TRBJ2-7; 7 nucleotides agree with TRBD2. The V segment lost 1 base and the J segment 0 bases; nucleotides outside the gene matches: 3. The CDR3 has 14 residues. Germline CDR1 DFQATT, CDR2 SNEGSKA (reference sequence). The CDR3 loop reads CSARAGRGSYEQYF. CDR3 nucleotides: TGCAGTGCTAGAGCGGGGAGGGGCTCCTACGAGCAGTACTTC.